This T cell receptor (beta chain) was captured by sequencing in a study of CD8+ T cells in alopecia areata. Overall study: Tofacitinib ran 6 to 18 months, followed by 6 months off drug.

Extraction of RNA preceded its reverse transcription into cDNA, which served as the sequencing template. Clones were read by immunoSEQ multiplex PCR, and TCRdb kept only the in-frame ones, dropping some. The sample lists 190,000 or so clones; around 58% were seen once. V gave up 4 bases and J gave up 5 bases; unmatched junction bases: 8. From germline, CDR1 is SGDLS and CDR2 YYNGEE. This CDR3 region has 14 residues. The treatment was: oral pan-JAK inhibitor, 5-10 mg twice daily. Source: CD8+ T cells sorted from blood, taken at week 24, from a patient treated with tofacitinib. The TCR originated in a human donor with alopecia areata. The chain recombines TRBV9 with TRBJ1-1; 7 bases are shared with TRBD1. The CDR3 spells CASSSPTGRTEAFF. The CDR3 DNA is TGTGCCAGCAGCTCGCCGACAGGGCGGACTGAAGCTTTCTTT.